A selection of T cell receptor beta chains follows, all from one sample in a study of blood T cell repertoires in COVID-19. TCRdb's copy holds only in-frame clones and misses some; the assay was immunoSEQ multiplex PCR. The table shows about 200,000 clones, with 65% to 85% occurring only once. Specimen: peripheral blood. The receptors were sampled from a woman of 80 years or more with acute or convalescent COVID-19. Each CDR3 is given with its conserved first and last residue. Fields, in order: clone size, J gene, V gene, D gene, CDR3 DNA, CDR3 protein. D genes are given only for firm matches. The listing skips clone size in some rows; elsewhere it reads once, few, many or a size class.

>NA|TRBJ1-1|TRBV5-4|TRBD1
TGTGCCAGCAGGTCAGGACAGGGGGCTATGAACACTGAAGCTTTCTTT
CASRSGQGAMNTEAFF
>NA|TRBJ2-2|TRBV5-1|TRBD2
TGCGCCAGCAGCAGCGGGGGCCCTACTACCGGGGAGCTGTTTTTT
CASSSGGPTTGELFF
>NA|TRBJ1-2|TRBV29-1|TRBD1
TGCAGCGTTCAATTTGGGTCCGGACAGGGCATTACTATTAACTATGGCTACACCTTC
CSVQFGSGQGITINYGYTF
>NA|TRBJ1-1|TRBV3-1/TRBV3-2|NA
TGTGCCAGCAGCCCGCAGGTTGGGCGGGTCACTGAAGCTTTCTTT
CASSPQVGRVTEAFF
>NA|TRBJ2-3|TRBV7-8|NA
TGTGCCAGCAGCTTAGTGCAGACAGATACGCAGTATTTT
CASSLVQTDTQYF
>NA|TRBJ2-5|TRBV10-3|NA
TGTGCCACTACCCAAGGGGTATTCGGAGAGACCCAGTACTTC
CATTQGVFGETQYF
>few|TRBJ2-7|TRBV5-6|TRBD2
TGTGCCAGCACCCCGGGACTAGCGGCCTACGAGCAGTACTTC
CASTPGLAAYEQYF
>NA|TRBJ1-3|TRBV18|NA
TGTGCCAGCTCCGCCCGTGGGAGCTCTGGAAACACCATATATTTT
CASSARGSSGNTIYF
>NA|TRBJ1-1|TRBV7-2|TRBD1
TGTGCCAGCAGCTTGCAGGGACAGCTGAACACTGAAGCTTTCTTT
CASSLQGQLNTEAFF
>NA|TRBJ2-5|TRBV29-1|NA
TGCAGCGTTGAAGCCGGGGAGACCCAGTACTTC
CSVEAGETQYF
>NA|TRBJ1-3|TRBV28|NA
TGTGCCAGCAGTTTAAAGTCAGGACAGCAGCATTCCCGAAACACCATATATTTT
CASSLKSGQQHSRNTIYF
>NA|TRBJ1-1|TRBV6-5|TRBD1
TGTGCCACCCTCCGGGTCAGGGGGACTGAAGCTTTCTTT
CATLRVRGTEAFF
>few|TRBJ1-1|TRBV6-5|NA
TGTGCCAGCAGTAAGTCAGGGATACCGGCTGAAGCTTTCTTT
CASSKSGIPAEAFF
>NA|TRBJ1-2|TRBV28|NA
TGTGCCACGTCCGCGGCAGGGAGACGGGAGGGCTACACCTTC
CATSAAGRREGYTF
>NA|TRBJ2-7|TRBV20-1|NA
TGCAGCTTTGGACAAACCTACGAGCAGTACTTC
CSFGQTYEQYF
>NA|TRBJ2-3|TRBV24-1|TRBD2
TGTGCCACCAGTGATTTAAGGGGAGGGGCCGATACGCAGTATTTT
CATSDLRGGADTQYF
>NA|TRBJ2-3|TRBV9|TRBD2
TGTGCCAGCAGCGTAGATGGACTAGCCGGAGATACGCAGTATTTT
CASSVDGLAGDTQYF
>once|TRBJ2-5|TRBV19|TRBD2
TGTGCCAGTAGTACTTCTAGCGGTTCCTCAGAGACCCAGTACTTC
CASSTSSGSSETQYF
>NA|TRBJ2-7|TRBV30|TRBD2
TGTGCCTGGAGAAAGCGGGACTCCTACGAGCAGTACTTC
CAWRKRDSYEQYF
>NA|TRBJ2-7|TRBV27|NA
TGTGCCAGCAGTTTCCGGGTCGGATACGAGCAGTACTTC
CASSFRVGYEQYF
>NA|TRBJ1-1|TRBV29-1|NA
TGCAGCGTTTACGGAGGCCTGAACACTGAAGCTTTCTTT
CSVYGGLNTEAFF
>NA|TRBJ2-7|TRBV7-2|NA
TGTGCCAGCAGCTTAAACAGGGCCTACTCCTACGAGCAGTACTTC
CASSLNRAYSYEQYF
>NA|TRBJ2-1|TRBV24-1|TRBD1
TGTGCCACCAGTGTTATATCGTACAGGGGCAATGAGCAGTTCTTC
CATSVISYRGNEQFF
>NA|TRBJ2-3|TRBV10-3|NA
TGTGCCATCAGTGGTGATAGCGCAAGCACAGATACGCAGTATTTT
CAISGDSASTDTQYF
>NA|TRBJ2-2|TRBV7-6|TRBD2
TGTGCCAGCAGCTTAACGAGCGGGAGGACGAACACCGGGGAGCTGTTTTTT
CASSLTSGRTNTGELFF
>NA|TRBJ2-3|TRBV5-1|TRBD1
TGCGCCAGCAGCACGGGACAGGAGAGGGCTACGCAGTATTTT
CASSTGQERATQYF
>NA|TRBJ1-4|TRBV27|NA
TGTGCCAGCAGTCGGGGGGAGAGAGTTAATGAAAAACTGTTTTTT
CASSRGERVNEKLFF
>once|TRBJ1-2|TRBV19|NA
TGTGCCAGTAGTTCGGGGCTTTCCGGGACTCGGGGCTACACCTTC
CASSSGLSGTRGYTF
>NA|TRBJ2-7|TRBV19|NA
TGTGCCAGTAGCCCCCTCAGGACCTCGGGGGAGCAGTACTTC
CASSPLRTSGEQYF
>NA|TRBJ1-4|TRBV18|TRBD1
TGTGCCAGCTCACCCAGGGACAGGGAAAAACTGTTTTTT
CASSPRDREKLFF
>NA|TRBJ2-3|TRBV9|TRBD2
TGTGCCAGCAGCGGGGGACTAGCGGGAGGTTCAGATACGCAGTATTTT
CASSGGLAGGSDTQYF
>NA|TRBJ1-1|TRBV28|NA
TGTGCCAGCACAATGGGGGGGGCTTGGGGCACTGAAGCTTTCTTT
CASTMGGAWGTEAFF
>few|TRBJ2-2|TRBV28|TRBD1
TGTGCCAGCAGCAGGGGGCGCGCCACCGGGGAGCTGTTTTTT
CASSRGRATGELFF
>NA|TRBJ2-7|TRBV19|TRBD2
TGTGCCAGTAGTACCTCCAGCGGGGGTTACGAGCAGTACTTC
CASSTSSGGYEQYF
>NA|TRBJ1-3|TRBV11-2|NA
TGTGCCAGCAGCTTGGTCGGACACTCTGGAAACACCATATATTTT
CASSLVGHSGNTIYF
>NA|TRBJ1-2|TRBV5-4|TRBD1
TGTGCCAGCAGCTTTCAGGGGGCGCCGGGGGGCTACACCTTC
CASSFQGAPGGYTF
>NA|TRBJ1-2|TRBV5-1|NA
TGCGCCAGCAGCTTAGGTGGGGGCCACTATGGCTACACCTTC
CASSLGGGHYGYTF
>NA|TRBJ2-4|TRBV11-1|TRBD2
TGTGCCAGCAGCGGACCGGGGGGAGACATTCAGTACTTC
CASSGPGGDIQYF
>NA|TRBJ1-6|TRBV5-6|NA
TGTGCCAGCAGCTTGGGGCAGGGGCTCTCACCCCTCCACTTT
CASSLGQGLSPLHF
>NA|TRBJ2-3|TRBV7-2|TRBD1
TGTGCCGAAGGGGGCAGAAGCACAGATACGCAGTATTTT
CAEGGRSTDTQYF
>NA|TRBJ2-1|TRBV29-1|NA
TGCAGCACATTAAGGGGGAATGAGCAGTTCTTC
CSTLRGNEQFF
>NA|TRBJ2-7|TRBV7-2|NA
TGTGCCAGCAGCTCCGGAGGCCGGTGGTCTAACGAGCAGTACTTC
CASSSGGRWSNEQYF
>NA|TRBJ2-6|TRBV5-1|NA
TGCGCCAGCAGCTTGGCGGGTTCAGCTTTACTCTCTGGGGCCAACGTCCTGACTTTC
CASSLAGSALLSGANVLTF
>few|TRBJ1-2|TRBV6-5|NA
TGTGCCAGCAACCACAGGAACGCTAACTATGGCTACACCTTC
CASNHRNANYGYTF
>NA|TRBJ1-5|TRBV28|NA
TGTGCCAGCAGTTTGCCAGGGTCCATCAATCAGCCCCAGCATTTT
CASSLPGSINQPQHF
>NA|TRBJ1-4|TRBV7-9|NA
TGTGCCAGCAGCTTACCAGGGGCCGGATCAGGAGAAAAACTGTTTTTT
CASSLPGAGSGEKLFF
>once|TRBJ2-4|TRBV7-8|NA
TGTGCCAGCAGCTCACAGGGCCTAGCCAAAAACATTCAGTACTTC
CASSSQGLAKNIQYF
>NA|TRBJ1-1|TRBV7-9|TRBD1
TGTGCCAGCAGCCTAGAGGGACAGGGGAGCACTGAAGCTTTCTTT
CASSLEGQGSTEAFF
>NA|TRBJ1-1|TRBV19|NA
TGTGCCAGTAGTATAGCGACTGAAGCTTTCTTT
CASSIATEAFF
>NA|TRBJ2-2|TRBV27|NA
TGTGCCAGCAGGCCTACAGTGCCCGGGGAGCTGTTTTTT
CASRPTVPGELFF
>NA|TRBJ1-1|TRBV18|NA
TGTGCCAGCTCACCACCAACAGCTAACACTGAAGCTTTCTTT
CASSPPTANTEAFF
>NA|TRBJ2-1|TRBV27|NA
TGTGCCAGCAGTTTATCGGGTGGCGGGGGCCTCTACAATGAGCAGTTCTTC
CASSLSGGGGLYNEQFF
>NA|TRBJ1-2|TRBV11-2|NA
TGTGCCAGCAGCTCCCCGGCAGGGTTCGATGGCTACACCTTC
CASSSPAGFDGYTF
>NA|TRBJ2-7|TRBV28|TRBD1
TGTGCCAGCACCCCATTCGAGACAGGGACCTACGAGCAGTACTTC
CASTPFETGTYEQYF